One and the same sample provided the 23 T cell receptor beta chains below, sequenced in a study of shared clonotypes between healthy human individuals. TCRdb's copy holds only in-frame clones and misses some; the assay was immunoSEQ multiplex PCR. The profile shows over a million clones, about 84% of them singletons. The sequencing input was memory CD4+ T cells from PBMCs. Subset given: CD45RA-negative fraction. These receptors were obtained from a man aged 18 to 30 in good health. Some clones in this sample may be carry-over from other donors' samples.

This rearrangement joins TRBV28 to TRBJ1-1; possible D gene TRBD1, 5 bases. CDR1 MDHEN and CDR2 SYDVKM come from the germline V gene. The CDR3 totals 12 residues. Trimming took 6 bases from V and 8 from J, leaving 13 bases between them. CDR3: CASRGGRSEAFF. The CDR3 DNA reads TGTGCCAGCAGGGGGGGACGATCAGAAGCTTTCTTT.

The chain carries TRBV6-1 and TRBJ1-1, with D uncertain. The CDR3 length is 13 residues. The V gene's germline CDR1 is MNHNS and CDR2 SASEGT. V lost 6 bases to trimming and J lost 1 base, with 9 bases between them. This CDR3 reads CASSSEGNTEAFF. DNA of the CDR3: TGTGCCAGCAGCTCAGAGGGGAACACTGAAGCTTTCTTT.

This CDR3 is CASSSQPAGLADTQYF. In DNA, the CDR3 is TGTGCCAGCAGCTCCCAACCCGCCGGACTAGCGGATACGCAGTATTTT. The chain carries TRBV7-3 and TRBJ2-3; the match to TRBD2 covers 9 bases. V shed 4 bases and J 6 bases; nucleotides not matched to a gene: 11. The CDR3 extends over 16 amino acids. The germline V gene encodes CDR1 SGHTA and CDR2 FQGTGA.

V usage is TRBV7-2 and J usage is TRBJ2-7; 9 bases are a match to TRBD1. The CDR3 totals 13 residues. Germline-derived CDR1 and CDR2 are SGHTA and FQGNSA. Trimming cost V 5 bases and J 4 bases; bases outside gene matches: 3. Here the CDR3 reads CASSLGTGYEQYF. In nucleotides, the CDR3 is TGTGCCAGCAGCCTGGGGACAGGGTACGAGCAGTACTTC.

On this clone itself: This may be a read error, as it is one base from a much larger clone. The V and J genes are TRBV9 and TRBJ2-5; D not resolved. Per germline, CDR1 SGDLS and CDR2 YYNGEE. This CDR3 is 15 amino acids long. As DNA, the CDR3 is TGTGTCAGCAGCGTAGGTATGAGGTACCAAGAGACCCAGTACTTC. Residues: CVSSVGMRYQETQYF.

The chain links TRBV6-1 to TRBJ1-3, with a tentative D call TRBD1 (5 bases). The V gene lost 4 bases and the J gene lost 0 bases, with 13 bases spanning the gap. CDR1 is MNHNS, CDR2 SASEGT, per germline. This CDR3 is built from 16 residues. CDR3 amino acids: CASSATRVYSGNTIYF. The CDR3 DNA is TGTGCCAGCAGTGCAACCAGGGTATACTCTGGAAACACCATATATTTT.

CDR3 amino acids: CASSIILSGGNQPQHF. The CDR3 DNA follows: TGTGCCAGTAGTATTATATTGTCGGGGGGAAATCAGCCCCAGCATTTT. The V gene is TRBV19, the J gene TRBJ1-5; D might be TRBD1 (5 bases). V was trimmed by 3 bases and J by 4 bases, leaving 16 bases between them. CDR3 length: 16 residues. Germline V lookup: CDR1 LNHDA, CDR2 SQIVND (reference sequence). The entire variable domain, with the rest obtained from reference TRBV19 and TRBJ1-5, is as follows: DGGITQSPKYLFRKEGQNVTLSCEQNLNHDAMYWYRQDPGQGLRLIYYSQIVNDFQKGDIAEGYSVSREKKESFPLTVTSAQKNPTAFYLCASSIILSGGNQPQHFGDGTRLSIL.

This clone was recorded only once. The rearrangement joins TRBV4-2 to TRBJ1-1; D gene unclear. Trimming took off 4 bases at V and 4 bases at J, with 13 bases between the two ends. Germline V lookup: CDR1 LGHNA, CDR2 YNFKEQ. The CDR3 covers 14 residues. The chain's CDR3 is CASSRGPEGTEAFF. Written as DNA, the CDR3 is TGTGCCAGCAGCCGCGGGCCCGAGGGCACTGAAGCTTTCTTT.

J is TRBJ2-2 and V is TRBV19; no definite D call. This CDR3 is 14 amino acids long. Per germline, CDR1 LNHDA and CDR2 SQIVND (reference sequence). V lost 3 bases to trimming and J lost 4 bases, with 9 bases between them. The CDR3 coding sequence is TGTGCCAGTAGTATTAGCCACCGCACCGGGGAGCTGTTTTTT. It yields the protein CASSISHRTGELFF. The whole variable domain, filled in from reference TRBV19 and TRBJ2-2, reads DGGITQSPKYLFRKEGQNVTLSCEQNLNHDAMYWYRQDPGQGLRLIYYSQIVNDFQKGDIAEGYSVSREKKESFPLTVTSAQKNPTAFYLCASSISHRTGELFFGEGSRLTVL.

The chain uses TRBV29-1 and TRBJ2-2, with D maybe TRBD1 (5 bases). In germline, CDR1 is SQVTM, CDR2 ANQGSEA. Trimming left V 4 bases short and J 0 bases short, with 9 bases between. This CDR3 is built from 14 residues. CDR3 DNA sequence: TGCAGCGTTGGAAAGACAGCGAACACCGGGGAGCTGTTTTTT. Translation gives CSVGKTANTGELFF.

This chain joins TRBV28 and TRBJ1-4; D perhaps matches TRBD1 (5 bases). V lost 5 bases, J lost 7 bases, and 26 bases lay in between. This CDR3 region has 18 residues. Germline-derived CDR1 and CDR2 are MDHEN and SYDVKM. CDR3 sequence reads: CASSQTGSAKIEGEKLFF. CDR3 in DNA: TGTGCCAGCAGTCAAACAGGATCGGCCAAAATCGAGGGTGAAAAACTGTTTTTT.

The chain uses TRBV2 and TRBJ2-1, with D perhaps TRBD1 or TRBD2 (5 bases each). The V end lost 9 bases, the J end lost 6 bases, and 15 bases lay between the germline ends. This CDR3 contains 13 residues. Germline lookup yields CDR1 SNHLY and CDR2 FYNNEI. CDR3 sequence reads: CARLLGAGNEQFF. CDR3 nucleotides: TGTGCCAGACTACTAGGGGCGGGCAATGAGCAGTTCTTC.

V and J are TRBV5-1 and TRBJ2-5; D ambiguous. This CDR3 has 12 amino acids. Germline V lookup: CDR1 SGHRS, CDR2 YFSETQ. V lost 2 bases to trimming and J lost 4 bases, with 6 bases between them. CDR3 sequence reads: CASSFTSETQYF. CDR3 DNA sequence: TGCGCCAGCAGCTTTACATCAGAGACCCAGTACTTC.

The chain uses TRBV6-6 and TRBJ2-5, with unresolved D. The CDR3 covers 13 residues. Germline CDR1 MNHNY, CDR2 SVGAGI (reference sequence). Trimming took 3 bases from V and 1 from J, leaving 6 bases between them. The CDR3 nucleotides read TGTGCCAGCAGTTATTCGGGCCAAGAGACCCAGTACTTC. It yields the protein CASSYSGQETQYF.

The chain carries TRBV25-1 and TRBJ2-2; 8 positions agree with TRBD1. Looked up from germline, CDR1 is MGHDK and CDR2 is SYGVNS. This CDR3 has 15 amino acids. V was pared by 0 bases and J by 7 bases, with 4 bases of the junction left unmatched. CDR3 sequence reads: CASSEYNRGNGELFF. In nucleotides, the CDR3 is TGTGCCAGCAGTGAATACAACAGGGGGAACGGGGAGCTGTTTTTT.

This chain joins TRBV30 and TRBJ1-1; no reliable D call. CDR3 length: 13 residues. Per germline, CDR1 GTSNPN and CDR2 SVGIG (reference sequence). Between the trimmed V and J ends, which lost 5 bases and 1 base, there was a span of 11 bases. CDR3 bases: TGTGCCTGGCGACGACAAACGAACACTGAAGCTTTCTTT. The encoded protein is CAWRRQTNTEAFF.

V is TRBV10-3 and J is TRBJ1-1; D gene ambiguous. This CDR3 comprises 13 residues. Trimming stripped 10 bases from V and 4 bases from J, with 16 bases between. The V gene's germline CDR1 is ENHRY and CDR2 SYGVKD. The CDR3 DNA reads TGTGCCACTCGGACGAGGGAGGGCACTGAAGCTTTCTTT. This gives the protein CATRTREGTEAFF.

The CDR3 reads CASSLAGDRVHEQYF. CDR3 nucleotides: TGTGCCAGCAGCTTAGCGGGTGACAGGGTCCACGAGCAGTACTTC. The chain is built from TRBV11-2 and TRBJ2-7, with 7 bases matching TRBD1. Germline trimming cut 1 base from V and 5 bases from J; bases unmatched to any gene: 8. Germline values: CDR1 SGHAT, CDR2 FQNNGV. This CDR3 comprises 15 residues.

The chain recombines TRBV27 with TRBJ1-1; no firm D call. With 5 bases removed from V and 5 bases from J, the gap between germline ends came to 12 bases. This CDR3 has 13 amino acids. The germline gives CDR1 MNHEY, CDR2 SMNVEV (reference sequence). The CDR3 DNA sequence: TGTGCCAGCAGTGACCACAAGAGGACTGAAGCTTTCTTT. Translating gives CASSDHKRTEAFF.

This sequence joins TRBV5-6 and TRBJ2-7, with D tentatively TRBD2 (6 bases). V was pared by 4 bases and J by 5 bases, with 22 bases between. Looked up from germline, CDR1 is SGHDT and CDR2 is YYEEEE. The CDR3 totals 16 residues. The CDR3 nucleotides are TGTGCCAGCAGCGCCCTACCCGGGGGTAGTACAGACGAGCAGTACTTC. It specifies CASSALPGGSTDEQYF.

This sequence joins TRBV6-1 and TRBJ2-3; TRBD2 matches 13 bases. J lost 5 bases, V lost 4 bases, and 0 bases had no gene match. Per germline, CDR1 MNHNS and CDR2 SASEGT. CDR3 length equals 14 residues. As DNA, the CDR3 is TGTGCCAGCAGTGGGACTAGCGGGAGAGATACGCAGTATTTT. Its protein product is CASSGTSGRDTQYF.

J is TRBJ2-7 and V is TRBV21-1; the table assigns TRBD1, which was not confirmed against the DNA. TRBV21-1 is classified as a pseudogene. The CDR3 consists of 10 residues. The CDR3 DNA reads as TGTCCGGACAGGGGCTACGAGCAGTACTTC. It codes for CPDRGYEQYF.

The chain links TRBV19 to TRBJ1-5; TRBD1 is a possible D gene (5 bases). This CDR3 is 15 amino acids long. The germline V and J ends were trimmed by 2 bases and 9 bases, with 17 bases remaining between them. CDR1 LNHDA and CDR2 SQIVND come from the germline V gene (reference sequence). The CDR3 loop is CASSIYRQDLGPQHF. In DNA form, the CDR3 reads TGTGCCAGTAGTATATACAGGCAGGACCTGGGGCCCCAGCATTTT. Together with reference TRBV19 and TRBJ1-5, the CDR3 gives the full variable domain: DGGITQSPKYLFRKEGQNVTLSCEQNLNHDAMYWYRQDPGQGLRLIYYSQIVNDFQKGDIAEGYSVSREKKESFPLTVTSAQKNPTAFYLCASSIYRQDLGPQHFGDGTRLSIL.